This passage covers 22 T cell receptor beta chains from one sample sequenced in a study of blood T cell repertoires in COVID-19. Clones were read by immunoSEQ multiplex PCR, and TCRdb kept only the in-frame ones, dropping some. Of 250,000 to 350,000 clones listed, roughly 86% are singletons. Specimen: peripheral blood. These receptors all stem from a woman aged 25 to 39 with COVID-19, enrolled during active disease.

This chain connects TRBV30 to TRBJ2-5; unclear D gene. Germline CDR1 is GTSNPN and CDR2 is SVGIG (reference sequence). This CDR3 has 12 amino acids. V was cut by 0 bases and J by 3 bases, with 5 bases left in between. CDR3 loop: CAWSVSEETQYF. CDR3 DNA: TGTGCCTGGAGTGTAAGCGAAGAGACCCAGTACTTC.

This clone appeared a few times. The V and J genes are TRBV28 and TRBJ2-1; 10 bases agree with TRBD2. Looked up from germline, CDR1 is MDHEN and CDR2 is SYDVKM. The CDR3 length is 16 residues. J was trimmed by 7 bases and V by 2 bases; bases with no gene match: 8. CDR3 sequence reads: CASSLNLAGVTNEQFF. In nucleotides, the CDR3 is TGTGCCAGCAGTTTAAATCTAGCGGGAGTAACGAATGAGCAGTTCTTC.

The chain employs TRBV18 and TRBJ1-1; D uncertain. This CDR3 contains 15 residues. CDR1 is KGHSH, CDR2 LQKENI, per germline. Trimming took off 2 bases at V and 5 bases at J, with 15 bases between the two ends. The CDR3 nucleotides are TGTGCCAGCTCACCAAGTGGGAGTGAGGTGACTGAAGCTTTCTTT. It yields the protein CASSPSGSEVTEAFF. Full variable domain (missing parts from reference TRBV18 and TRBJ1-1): NAGVMQNPRHLVRRRGQEARLRCSPMKGHSHVYWYRQLPEEGLKFMVYLQKENIIDESGMPKERFSAEFPKEGPSILRIQQVVRGDSAAYFCASSPSGSEVTEAFFGQGTRLTVV.

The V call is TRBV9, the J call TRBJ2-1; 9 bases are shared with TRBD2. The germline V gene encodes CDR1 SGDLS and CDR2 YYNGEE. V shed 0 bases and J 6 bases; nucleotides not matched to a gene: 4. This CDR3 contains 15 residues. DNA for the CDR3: TGTGCCAGCAGCGTAGCTGGCGGGAGGGGCAATGAGCAGTTCTTC. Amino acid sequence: CASSVAGGRGNEQFF.

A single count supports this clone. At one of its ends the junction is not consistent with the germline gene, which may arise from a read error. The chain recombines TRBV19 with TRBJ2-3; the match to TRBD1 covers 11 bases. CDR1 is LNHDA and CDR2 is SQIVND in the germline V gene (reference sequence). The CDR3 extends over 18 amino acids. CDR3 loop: CASSLDSPGQGGADTQYF. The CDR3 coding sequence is TGTGCCAGTAGTTTAGACAGCCCGGGACAGGGGGGAGCAGATACGCAGTATTTT.

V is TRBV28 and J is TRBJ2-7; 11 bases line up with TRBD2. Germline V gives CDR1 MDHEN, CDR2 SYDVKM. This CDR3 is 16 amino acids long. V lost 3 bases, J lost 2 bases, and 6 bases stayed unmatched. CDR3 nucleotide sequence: TGTGCCAGCAGTTTCTCGACTAGCGGGGTTACCTACGAGCAGTACTTC. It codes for CASSFSTSGVTYEQYF.

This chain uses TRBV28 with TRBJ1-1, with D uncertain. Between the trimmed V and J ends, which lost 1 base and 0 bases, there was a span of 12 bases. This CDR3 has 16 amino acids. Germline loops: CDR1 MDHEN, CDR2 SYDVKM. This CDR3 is CASSLSRSSMNTEAFF. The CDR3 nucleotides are TGTGCCAGCAGTTTATCCCGCTCAAGCATGAACACTGAAGCTTTCTTT.

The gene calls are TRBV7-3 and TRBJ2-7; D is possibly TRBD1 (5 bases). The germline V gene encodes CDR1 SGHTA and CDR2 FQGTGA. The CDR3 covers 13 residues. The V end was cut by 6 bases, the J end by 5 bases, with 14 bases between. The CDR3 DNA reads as TGTGCCAGCAGTCCAACAGGCCGGGACGAGCAGTACTTC. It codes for CASSPTGRDEQYF. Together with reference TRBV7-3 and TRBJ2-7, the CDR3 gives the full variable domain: GAGVSQTPSNKVTEKGKYVELRCDPISGHTALYWYRQSLGQGPEFLIYFQGTGAADDSGLPNDRFFAVRPEGSVSTLKIQRTERGDSAVYLCASSPTGRDEQYFGPGTRLTVT.

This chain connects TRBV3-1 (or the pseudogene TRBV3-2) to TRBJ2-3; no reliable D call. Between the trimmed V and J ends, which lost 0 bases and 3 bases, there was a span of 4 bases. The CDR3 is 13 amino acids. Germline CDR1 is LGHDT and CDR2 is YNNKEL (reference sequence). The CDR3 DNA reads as TGTGCCAGCAGCCAAGAGACTACAGATACGCAGTATTTT. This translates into CASSQETTDTQYF.

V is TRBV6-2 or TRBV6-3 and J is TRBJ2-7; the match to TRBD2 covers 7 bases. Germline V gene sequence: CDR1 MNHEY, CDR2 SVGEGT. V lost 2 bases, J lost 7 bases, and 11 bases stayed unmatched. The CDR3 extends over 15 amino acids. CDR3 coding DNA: TGTGCCAGCAGTTACGGGTGGGGGGGAGCGGAGGAGCAGTACTTC. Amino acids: CASSYGWGGAEEQYF.

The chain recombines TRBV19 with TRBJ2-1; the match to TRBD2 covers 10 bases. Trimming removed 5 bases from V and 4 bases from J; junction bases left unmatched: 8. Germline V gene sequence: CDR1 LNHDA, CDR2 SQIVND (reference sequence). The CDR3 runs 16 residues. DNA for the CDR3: TGTGCCAGTAGTCCCGAGGGACTAGCGAATTACAATGAGCAGTTCTTC. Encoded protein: CASSPEGLANYNEQFF.

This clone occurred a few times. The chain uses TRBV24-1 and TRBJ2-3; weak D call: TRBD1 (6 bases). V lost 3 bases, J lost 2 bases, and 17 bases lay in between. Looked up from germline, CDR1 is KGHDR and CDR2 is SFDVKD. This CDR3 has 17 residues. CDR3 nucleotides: TGTGCCACCAGTGATGGGGTGACAGGCGCCCCCACAGATACGCAGTATTTT. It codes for CATSDGVTGAPTDTQYF.

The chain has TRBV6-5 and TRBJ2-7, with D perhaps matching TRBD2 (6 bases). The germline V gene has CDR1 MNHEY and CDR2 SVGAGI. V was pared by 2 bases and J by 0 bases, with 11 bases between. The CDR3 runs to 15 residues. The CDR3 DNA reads TGTGCCAGCAGTTACCGGGACTTAAGCTCCTACGAGCAGTACTTC. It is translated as CASSYRDLSSYEQYF.

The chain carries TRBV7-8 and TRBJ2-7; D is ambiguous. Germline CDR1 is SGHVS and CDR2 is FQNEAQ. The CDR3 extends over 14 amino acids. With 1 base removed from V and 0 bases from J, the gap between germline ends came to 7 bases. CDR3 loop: CASSLGYNSYEQYF. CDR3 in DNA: TGTGCCAGCAGCTTAGGATACAACTCCTACGAGCAGTACTTC.

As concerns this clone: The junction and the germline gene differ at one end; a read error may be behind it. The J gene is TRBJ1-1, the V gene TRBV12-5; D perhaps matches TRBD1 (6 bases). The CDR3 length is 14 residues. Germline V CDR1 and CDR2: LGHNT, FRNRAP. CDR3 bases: TGTGCTAGTGGTTGGGGGCCGTTGAAGACTGAAGCTTTCTTT. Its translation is CASGWGPLKTEAFF.

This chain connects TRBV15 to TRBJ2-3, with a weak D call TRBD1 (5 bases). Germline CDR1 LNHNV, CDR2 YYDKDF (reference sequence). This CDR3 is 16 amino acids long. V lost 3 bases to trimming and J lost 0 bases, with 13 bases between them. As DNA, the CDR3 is TGTGCCACCAGCAGCCCACAGGTACCTAGCACAGATACGCAGTATTTT. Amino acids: CATSSPQVPSTDTQYF. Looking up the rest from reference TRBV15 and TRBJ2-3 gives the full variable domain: DAMVIQNPRYQVTQFGKPVTLSCSQTLNHNVMYWYQQKSSQAPKLLFHYYDKDFNNEADTPDNFQSRRPNTSFCFLDIRSPGLGDTAMYLCATSSPQVPSTDTQYFGPGTRLTVL.

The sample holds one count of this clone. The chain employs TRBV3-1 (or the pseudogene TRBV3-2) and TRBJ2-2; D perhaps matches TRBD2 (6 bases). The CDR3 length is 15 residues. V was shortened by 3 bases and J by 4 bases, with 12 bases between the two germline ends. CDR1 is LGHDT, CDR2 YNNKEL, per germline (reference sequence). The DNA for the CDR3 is TGTGCCAGCAGCCAGGTAGGGAGGAGCACCGGGGAGCTGTTTTTT. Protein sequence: CASSQVGRSTGELFF.

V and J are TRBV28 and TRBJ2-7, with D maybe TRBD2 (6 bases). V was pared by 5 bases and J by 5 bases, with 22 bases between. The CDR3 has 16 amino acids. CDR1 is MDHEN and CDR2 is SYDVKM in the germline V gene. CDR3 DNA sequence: TGTGCCAGCAGTCCACAGGCTTGGGACTTCGACGACGAGCAGTACTTC. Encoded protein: CASSPQAWDFDDEQYF.

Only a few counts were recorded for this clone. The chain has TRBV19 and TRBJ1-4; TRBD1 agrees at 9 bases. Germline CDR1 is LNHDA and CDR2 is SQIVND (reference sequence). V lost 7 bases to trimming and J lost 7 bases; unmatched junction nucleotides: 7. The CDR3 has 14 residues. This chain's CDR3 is CASTRGTGFEKLFF. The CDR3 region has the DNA TGTGCCAGTACTCGCGGGACAGGGTTTGAAAAACTGTTTTTT. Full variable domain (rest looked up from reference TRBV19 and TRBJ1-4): DGGITQSPKYLFRKEGQNVTLSCEQNLNHDAMYWYRQDPGQGLRLIYYSQIVNDFQKGDIAEGYSVSREKKESFPLTVTSAQKNPTAFYLCASTRGTGFEKLFFGSGTQLSVL.

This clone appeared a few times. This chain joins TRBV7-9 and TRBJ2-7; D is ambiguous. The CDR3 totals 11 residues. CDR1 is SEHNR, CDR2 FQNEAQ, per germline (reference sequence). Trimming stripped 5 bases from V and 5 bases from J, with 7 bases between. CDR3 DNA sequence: TGTGCCAGCAGCCTGAGCGACGAGCAGTACTTC. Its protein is CASSLSDEQYF.

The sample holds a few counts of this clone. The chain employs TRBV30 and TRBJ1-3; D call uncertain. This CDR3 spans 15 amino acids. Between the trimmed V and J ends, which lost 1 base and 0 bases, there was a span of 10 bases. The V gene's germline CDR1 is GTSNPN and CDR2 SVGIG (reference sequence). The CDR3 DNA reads TGTGCCTGGAGTGAAAGACTTATCTCTGGAAACACCATATATTTT. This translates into CAWSERLISGNTIYF.

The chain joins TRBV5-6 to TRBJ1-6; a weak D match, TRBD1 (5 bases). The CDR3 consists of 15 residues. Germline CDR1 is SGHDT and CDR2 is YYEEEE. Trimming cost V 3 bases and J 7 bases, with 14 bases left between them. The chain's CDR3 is CASSSIRTLNSPLHF. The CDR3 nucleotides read TGTGCCAGCAGCTCAATCCGGACACTAAATTCACCCCTCCACTTT. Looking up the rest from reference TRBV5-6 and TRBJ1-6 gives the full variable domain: DAGVTQSPTHLIKTRGQQVTLRCSPKSGHDTVSWYQQALGQGPQFIFQYYEEEERQRGNFPDRFSGHQFPNYSSELNVNALLLGDSALYLCASSSIRTLNSPLHFGNGTRLTVT.